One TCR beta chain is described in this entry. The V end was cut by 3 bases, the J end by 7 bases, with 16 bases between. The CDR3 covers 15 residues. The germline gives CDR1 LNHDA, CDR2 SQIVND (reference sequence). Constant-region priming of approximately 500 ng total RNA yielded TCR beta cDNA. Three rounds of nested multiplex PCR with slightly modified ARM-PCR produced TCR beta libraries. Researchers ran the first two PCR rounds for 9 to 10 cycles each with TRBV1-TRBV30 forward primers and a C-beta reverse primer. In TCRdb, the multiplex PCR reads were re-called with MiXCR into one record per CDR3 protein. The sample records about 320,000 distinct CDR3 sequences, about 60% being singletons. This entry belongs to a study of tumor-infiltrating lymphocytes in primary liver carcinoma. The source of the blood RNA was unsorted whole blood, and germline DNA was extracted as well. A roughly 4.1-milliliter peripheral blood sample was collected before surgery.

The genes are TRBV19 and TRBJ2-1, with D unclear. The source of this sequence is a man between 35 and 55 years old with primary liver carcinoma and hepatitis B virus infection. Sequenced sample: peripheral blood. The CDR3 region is CASSMGSISVNEQFF. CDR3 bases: TGTGCCAGTAGTATGGGAAGTATTTCGGTGAATGAGCAGTTCTTC.